This T cell receptor (beta chain) was obtained from a study of T cells in tuberculosis. The data were produced by immunoSEQ multiplex PCR, yet TCRdb's version contains in-frame clones alone and is incomplete. The sample records about 24,000 clones, over 95% being singletons. CDR1 is SGHDT, CDR2 YYEEEE, per germline. After removal of 4 bases from V and 2 bases from J, the junction contained 9 bases not matched to a gene. The CDR3 is made up of 16 amino acids. Sequencing was performed on PBMCs. The chain recombines TRBV5-6 with TRBJ2-7; 10 positions agree with TRBD1. The TCR originated in a donor between 5 and 29 years old with latent tuberculosis or without tuberculosis infection. In nucleotides, the CDR3 is TGTGCCAGCAGCAAGGGACAGGGGAGGATGGCCTACGAGCAGTACTTC. It codes for CASSKGQGRMAYEQYF.